This passage covers 5 T cell receptor beta chains from one sample sequenced in a study of cytomegalovirus exposure and HLA in healthy donors. This PCR relied on a set of 60 Vbeta primers and 13 Jbeta primers. Assay: immunoSEQ multiplex PCR; the TCRdb copy retains only in-frame clones and omits some. Here the sample spans fewer than 250,000 clones, about four fifths being singletons. The sequenced sample was PBMCs. These receptors all stem from a woman aged 45-60 years in good health and CMV-seropositive.

V gene TRBV9 combines with J gene TRBJ2-7; D is unclear. The V and J ends lost 1 base and 6 bases respectively, with 11 bases between them. Germline CDR1 SGDLS, CDR2 YYNGEE. The length of the CDR3 is 13 residues. The CDR3, as DNA: TGTGCCAGCAGCGTACTTTCAGGTCGCGAGCAGTACTTC. Amino acid sequence: CASSVLSGREQYF.

This chain joins TRBV6-5 and TRBJ2-2, with 8 bases aligning to TRBD1. CDR1 is MNHEY and CDR2 is SVGAGI in the germline V gene. This CDR3 is 14 amino acids long. V shed 6 bases and J 5 bases; nucleotides not matched to a gene: 5. The CDR3 loop reads CASSRTGQTGELFF. CDR3 nucleotides: TGTGCCAGCAGCAGGACAGGGCAAACCGGGGAGCTGTTTTTT.

This rearrangement joins TRBV5-1 to TRBJ2-7; maybe TRBD1 (6 bases). The CDR3 length is 16 residues. Looked up from germline, CDR1 is SGHRS and CDR2 is YFSETQ. The V end lost 3 bases, the J end lost 3 bases, and 19 bases lay between the germline ends. The CDR3 region has the DNA TGCGCCAGCAGCTCGGACACAGGGATCCCTAACTACGAGCAGTACTTC. Protein: CASSSDTGIPNYEQYF.

V gene TRBV15 combines with J gene TRBJ2-5, with 9 bases aligning to TRBD2. Germline loops: CDR1 LNHNV, CDR2 YYDKDF (reference sequence). Trimming cost V 6 bases and J 12 bases; bases outside gene matches: 17. The CDR3 has 15 residues. CDR3 amino acids: CATRAGGAGGGQKYF. The CDR3, as DNA: TGTGCCACCAGAGCGGGGGGCGCGGGCGGGGGGCAAAAGTACTTC.

This clone has only one observation. The rearrangement links TRBV6-1 to TRBJ1-1; D is unclear. Trimming shortened V by 4 bases and J by 7 bases, and 13 bases separated the two germline ends. From germline, CDR1 is MNHNS and CDR2 SASEGT. This CDR3 spans 13 amino acids. The CDR3: CASSVTGGSEAFF. The CDR3 DNA reads TGTGCCAGCAGTGTGACGGGAGGGAGTGAAGCTTTCTTT.